A single sample gave rise to the 30 T cell receptor beta chains below, sequenced in a study of blood T cell repertoires in COVID-19. Repertoires were generated with immunoSEQ multiplex PCR, while TCRdb's copy carries only in-frame clones and drops some. Here the sample spans fewer than 90,000 clones, 88% being singletons. The specimen sequenced was peripheral blood. The origin of the receptors is a man aged 60 to 75 with acute or convalescent COVID-19.

The chain links TRBV7-3 to TRBJ1-1; 12 nucleotides agree with TRBD1. Germline lookup yields CDR1 SGHTA and CDR2 FQGTGA. With V trimmed by 2 bases and J by 2 bases, 3 bases remained unmatched. The CDR3 runs to 16 residues. The CDR3 loop is CASSLLGTGGNTEAFF. In DNA, the CDR3 is TGTGCCAGCAGCTTACTCGGGACAGGGGGCAACACTGAAGCTTTCTTT.

As DNA, the CDR3 is TGCGCCAGCAGCCCGACGGGATCTGGAAACACCATATATTTT. Its translation: CASSPTGSGNTIYF. The chain links TRBV5-1 to TRBJ1-3, with D hard to call. Germline loops: CDR1 SGHRS, CDR2 YFSETQ. The CDR3 runs to 14 residues. V was clipped by 4 bases and J by 1 base, with 9 bases between them.

The chain combines TRBV5-1 with TRBJ2-7; D is unresolved. V was trimmed by 2 bases and J by 1 base, leaving 13 bases between them. Germline V lookup: CDR1 SGHRS, CDR2 YFSETQ. The CDR3 totals 15 residues. CDR3 protein: CASSFHTPGSYEQYF. CDR3 coding DNA: TGCGCCAGCAGCTTCCACACCCCGGGTTCCTACGAGCAGTACTTC.

V gene TRBV18 combines with J gene TRBJ1-4; D is uncertain. The V gene lost 1 base and the J gene lost 5 bases, with 5 bases spanning the gap. This CDR3 is 13 amino acids long. In germline, CDR1 is KGHSH, CDR2 LQKENI. As DNA, the CDR3 is TGTGCCAGCTCACCACGCCGGAATGAAAAACTGTTTTTT. Translation: CASSPRRNEKLFF.

The chain carries TRBV20-1 and TRBJ2-3, with D hard to call. This CDR3 has 14 residues. Trimming took off 3 bases at V and 0 bases at J, with 10 bases between the two ends. Per the germline V gene, CDR1 is DFQATT and CDR2 is SNEGSKA (reference sequence). CDR3 sequence reads: CSASLVASTDTQYF. The CDR3 DNA sequence: TGCAGTGCTAGTTTGGTAGCTAGCACAGATACGCAGTATTTT.

This chain connects TRBV18 to TRBJ1-1; 10 bases map to TRBD1. This CDR3 is built from 14 residues. The junction had 3 bases not matched to a gene; V was cut back by 3 bases and J by 5 bases. CDR1 and CDR2 from the germline V gene are KGHSH and LQKENI. This CDR3 is CASSPTGGLTEAFF. The DNA for the CDR3 is TGTGCCAGCTCACCGACAGGGGGCCTTACTGAAGCTTTCTTT.

The rearrangement joins TRBV23-1 to TRBJ2-1; no clear D. TRBV23-1 is reported as an ORF; its role is uncertain. This CDR3 is 17 amino acids long. The germline V and J ends were trimmed by 3 bases and 4 bases, with 19 bases remaining between them. The CDR3 reads CASSHVGWILGYNEQFF. CDR3 DNA sequence: TGCGCCAGCAGTCATGTGGGTTGGATTCTAGGATACAATGAGCAGTTCTTC.

CDR3 in DNA: TGTGCCAGCAGCCAAACCCAGGGGGCGCCCAATCAGCCCCAGCATTTT. This encodes CASSQTQGAPNQPQHF. The rearrangement joins TRBV4-2 to TRBJ1-5, with TRBD1 matching 8 bases. The CDR3 totals 16 residues. Unmatched junction bases numbered 6, after V lost 2 bases and J lost 3 bases. Germline V CDR1 and CDR2: LGHNA, YNFKEQ.

The chain is built from TRBV9 and TRBJ2-7; TRBD1 matches at 12 bases. CDR3 length equals 17 residues. Germline V lookup: CDR1 SGDLS, CDR2 YYNGEE. V gave up 2 bases and J gave up 2 bases; unmatched junction bases: 8. As DNA, the CDR3 is TGTGCCAGCAGCGTGGGGATCGGGACAGGGGGCGCCTACGAGCAGTACTTC. It specifies CASSVGIGTGGAYEQYF.

CDR3 sequence reads: CASSAGLAGDYTGELFF. The CDR3 DNA reads TGTGCCAGTAGTGCGGGACTAGCGGGAGACTACACCGGGGAGCTGTTTTTT. The gene calls are TRBV19 and TRBJ2-2; 14 bases fit TRBD2. The junction had 5 bases not matched to a gene; V was cut back by 5 bases and J by 3 bases. The length of the CDR3 is 17 residues. Germline V gene sequence: CDR1 LNHDA, CDR2 SQIVND (reference sequence).

The chain joins TRBV10-1 to TRBJ1-5, with 10 bases fitting TRBD1. V shed 8 bases, J shed 4 bases, and the junction held 5 bases outside the gene matches. Germline V gene sequence: CDR1 WNHNN, CDR2 SYGVQD (reference sequence). The CDR3 consists of 14 residues. For the CDR3, the DNA is TGCGCCAGCGTCTTGGGACAGGGGAATCAGCCCCAGCATTTT. Residues: CASVLGQGNQPQHF.

The V and J genes are TRBV29-1 and TRBJ2-1; weak D call: TRBD2 (5 bases). V was trimmed by 1 base and J by 9 bases, leaving 13 bases between them. Germline lookup yields CDR1 SQVTM and CDR2 ANQGSEA. This CDR3 is 13 amino acids long. The CDR3: CSVEASGAVEQFF. The CDR3 DNA reads as TGCAGCGTTGAAGCTTCCGGAGCGGTTGAGCAGTTCTTC.

This chain connects TRBV2 to TRBJ2-7, with a possible D match to TRBD2 (5 bases). Trimming left V 7 bases short and J 4 bases short, with 17 bases between. CDR3 size: 14 residues. Germline loops: CDR1 SNHLY, CDR2 FYNNEI. The CDR3 sequence: CASILDGVLYEQYF. In DNA form, the CDR3 reads TGTGCCAGCATTCTTGACGGGGTACTATACGAGCAGTACTTC.

This chain uses TRBV5-4 with TRBJ1-1; D is unclear. Trimming shortened V by 4 bases and J by 0 bases, and 10 bases separated the two germline ends. CDR1 is SGHNT and CDR2 is YYREEE in the germline V gene (reference sequence). The CDR3 sequence is 14 residues long. The CDR3 DNA follows: TGTGCCAGCAGCCAAGACACCATGAACACTGAAGCTTTCTTT. Its translation is CASSQDTMNTEAFF. The full variable domain, with the rest looked up from reference TRBV5-4 and TRBJ1-1, is ETGVTQSPTHLIKTRGQQVTLRCSSQSGHNTVSWYQQALGQGPQFIFQYYREEENGRGNFPPRFSGLQFPNYSSELNVNALELDDSALYLCASSQDTMNTEAFFGQGTRLTVV.

The CDR3 region is CATTPGQASYEQYF. The CDR3 DNA follows: TGTGCCACCACACCGGGACAGGCTTCCTACGAGCAGTACTTC. This chain connects TRBV7-9 to TRBJ2-7, with TRBD1 identical over 8 bases. Unmatched junction bases numbered 9, after V lost 10 bases and J lost 1 base. Germline assignment: CDR1 SEHNR and CDR2 FQNEAQ (reference sequence). This CDR3 has 14 amino acids.

This clone was recorded only once. V gene TRBV5-1 combines with J gene TRBJ2-7, with D maybe TRBD1 (6 bases). Germline CDR1 is SGHRS and CDR2 is YFSETQ. This CDR3 is built from 13 residues. V was cut by 5 bases and J by 6 bases, with 15 bases left in between. Here the CDR3 reads CASRAGQSTEQYF. The CDR3 DNA reads as TGCGCCAGCAGAGCCGGACAGTCCACCGAGCAGTACTTC.

The chain has TRBV2 and TRBJ2-1, with 9 bases fitting TRBD2. With 6 bases clipped from V and 8 bases from J, the junction kept 14 bases outside the gene matches. CDR3 length: 16 residues. Germline-derived CDR1 and CDR2 are SNHLY and FYNNEI. The CDR3 sequence: CASRGLSGSPPDEQFF. The CDR3 DNA sequence: TGTGCCAGCAGGGGGCTTAGCGGGAGCCCCCCGGATGAGCAGTTCTTC.

The sample holds a few counts of this clone. This chain connects TRBV5-1 to TRBJ1-4; no definite D call. V lost 6 bases and J lost 5, with 14 bases in between. The CDR3 consists of 14 residues. Germline CDR1 and CDR2: SGHRS and YFSETQ. The CDR3 loop is CASNLGPGNEKLFF. In nucleotides, the CDR3 is TGCGCCAGCAACTTAGGGCCGGGGAATGAAAAACTGTTTTTT.

This chain connects TRBV7-3 to TRBJ1-3; D unclear. The J call is doubtful: the DNA matches TRBJ2-2 better. The V gene's germline CDR1 is SGHTA and CDR2 FQGTGA. The CDR3 spans 13 residues. Written as DNA, the CDR3 is TGTGCCAGCAGCGTTCCGGCAACCGGGGAGCTGTTTTTT. Amino acids: CASSVPATGELFF.

The chain has TRBV29-1 and TRBJ2-1; 11 bases are a match to TRBD2. Germline V gene sequence: CDR1 SQVTM, CDR2 ANQGSEA. The CDR3 has 16 amino acids. Trimming took 3 bases from V and 0 from J; bases not matched to a gene: 4. As DNA, the CDR3 is TGCAGCGTTGAGACTAGCGGGGTTTTCTCCTACAATGAGCAGTTCTTC. It encodes CSVETSGVFSYNEQFF.

The CDR3 spells CATRGSFGNTEAFF. For the CDR3, the DNA is TGTGCCACCAGGGGCAGTTTTGGGAACACTGAAGCTTTCTTT. The chain couples TRBV24-1 to TRBJ1-1; no reliable D call. CDR3 size: 14 residues. V was trimmed by 7 bases and J by 1 base, leaving 12 bases between them. The germline CDR1 and CDR2 sequences are KGHDR and SFDVKD.

CDR3: CASSPWALAGASPQETQYF. In DNA, the CDR3 is TGTGCCAGCAGCCCCTGGGCACTAGCGGGGGCCTCTCCGCAAGAGACCCAGTACTTC. The chain couples TRBV7-2 to TRBJ2-5, with 11 bases matching TRBD2. V lost 5 bases to trimming and J lost 2 bases; unmatched junction nucleotides: 16. The CDR3 is 19 residues long. CDR1 SGHTA and CDR2 FQGNSA come from the germline V gene.

The chain combines TRBV7-8 with TRBJ2-7; 11 bases align to TRBD2. Looked up from germline, CDR1 is SGHVS and CDR2 is FQNEAQ. Unmatched junction bases numbered 11, after V lost 5 bases and J lost 2 bases. The CDR3 contains 17 residues. The CDR3 here is CASSRGTSGFNTYEQYF. CDR3 nucleotide sequence: TGTGCCAGCAGCAGAGGGACTAGCGGATTTAATACCTACGAGCAGTACTTC.

The rearrangement uses TRBV29-1 and TRBJ2-3, with 7 bases matching TRBD2. The CDR3 extends over 13 amino acids. Germline-derived CDR1 and CDR2 are SQVTM and ANQGSEA. The J segment lost 9 bases and the V segment lost 3 bases, leaving 9 bases of the junction unmatched. The CDR3 DNA sequence: TGCAGCGTTGAGTCGGGGGGAGTTCGGACGCAGTATTTT. This gives the protein CSVESGGVRTQYF.

V is TRBV5-1 and J is TRBJ2-3; TRBD1 agrees at 9 bases. The CDR3 runs 15 residues. The ends lost 6 bases at V and 4 bases at J; junction bases unmatched: 9. Germline values: CDR1 SGHRS, CDR2 YFSETQ. CDR3 in amino acids: CASTIGTGFPDTQYF. In DNA, the CDR3 is TGCGCCAGCACTATTGGGACAGGGTTTCCAGATACGCAGTATTTT.

The chain uses TRBV18 and TRBJ1-1, with a possible D match to TRBD1 (5 bases). Germline V gene data show CDR1 as KGHSH and CDR2 as LQKENI. V dropped 4 bases and J dropped 2 bases, with 20 bases sitting between them. The CDR3 loop spans 17 amino acids. DNA of the CDR3: TGTGCCAGCTCACGGCTTATGGACACGGCCCTAAACACTGAAGCTTTCTTT. Translating gives CASSRLMDTALNTEAFF.

V and J are TRBV18 and TRBJ2-7; 7 nucleotides match TRBD1. The CDR3 sequence is 13 residues long. Germline V lookup: CDR1 KGHSH, CDR2 LQKENI. V was pared by 6 bases and J by 1 base, with 3 bases of the junction left unmatched. CDR3 sequence reads: CASSPGQSYEQYF. The CDR3 DNA follows: TGTGCCAGCTCGCCGGGACAGTCCTACGAGCAGTACTTC.

The genes are TRBV6-2 or TRBV6-3 and TRBJ1-2, with TRBD1 identical over 7 bases. J gave up 3 bases and V 6 bases, and 4 bases lay outside the gene matches. This CDR3 contains 13 residues. Germline assignment: CDR1 MNHEY and CDR2 SVGEGT. The CDR3 bases are TGTGCCAGCAGCCGCGGACAGGACTATGGCTACACCTTC. This sequence encodes CASSRGQDYGYTF.

This chain joins TRBV10-1 and TRBJ2-5; 11 bases are a match to TRBD2. Per germline, CDR1 WNHNN and CDR2 SYGVQD (reference sequence). The CDR3 runs 15 residues. V was pared by 3 bases and J by 2 bases, with 2 bases of the junction left unmatched. The CDR3 DNA reads TGCGCCAGCAGTGAAGGGACTAGCGGACAAGAGACCCAGTACTTC. Amino acids: CASSEGTSGQETQYF.

This clone was seen only a few times. The chain joins TRBV11-2 to TRBJ1-2, with 7 bases aligning to TRBD1. The V segment lost 4 bases and the J segment 5 bases; nucleotides outside the gene matches: 10. CDR1 SGHAT and CDR2 FQNNGV come from the germline V gene. There are 15 residues in the CDR3. CDR3 nucleotides: TGTGCCAGCAGCTCCAGGACAGGTTCCCTGTATGGCTACACCTTC. Translating it yields CASSSRTGSLYGYTF.